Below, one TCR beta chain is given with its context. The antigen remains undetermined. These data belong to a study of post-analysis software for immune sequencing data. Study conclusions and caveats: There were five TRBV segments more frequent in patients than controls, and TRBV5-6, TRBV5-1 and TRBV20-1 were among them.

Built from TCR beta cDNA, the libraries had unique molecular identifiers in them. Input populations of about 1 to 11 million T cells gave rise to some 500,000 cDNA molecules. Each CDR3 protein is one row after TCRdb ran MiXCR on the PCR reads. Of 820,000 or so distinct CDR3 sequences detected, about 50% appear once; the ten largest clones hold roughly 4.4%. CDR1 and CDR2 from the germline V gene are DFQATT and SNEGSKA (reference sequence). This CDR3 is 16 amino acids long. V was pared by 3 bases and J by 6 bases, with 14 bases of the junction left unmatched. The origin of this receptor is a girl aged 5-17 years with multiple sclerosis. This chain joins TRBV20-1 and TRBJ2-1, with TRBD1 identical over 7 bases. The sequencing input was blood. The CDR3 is CSARGGPGQNFNEQFF. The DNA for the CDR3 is TGCAGTGCTAGGGGCGGGCCGGGACAGAATTTCAATGAGCAGTTCTTC.